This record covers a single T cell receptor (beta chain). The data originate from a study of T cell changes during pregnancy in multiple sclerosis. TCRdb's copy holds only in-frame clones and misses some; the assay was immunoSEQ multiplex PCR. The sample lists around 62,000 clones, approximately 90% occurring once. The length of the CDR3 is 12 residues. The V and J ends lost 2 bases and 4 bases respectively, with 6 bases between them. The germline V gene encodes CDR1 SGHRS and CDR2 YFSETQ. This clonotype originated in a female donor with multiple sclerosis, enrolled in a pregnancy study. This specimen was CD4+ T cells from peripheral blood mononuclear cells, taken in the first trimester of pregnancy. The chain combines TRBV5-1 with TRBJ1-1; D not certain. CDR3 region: CASSFEGTEAFF. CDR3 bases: TGCGCCAGCAGCTTCGAGGGCACTGAAGCTTTCTTT.